Listed below are T cell receptor beta chains from one sample, sequenced in a study of metastatic and nonmetastatic thyroid tumors. Via MiXCR, TCRdb re-called the PCR reads. Of some 5,900 clones listed, roughly 25% are singletons. Sequencing was carried out using adjacent normal tissue. The receptors shown here come from a male donor with papillary thyroid cancer or a benign thyroid nodule (not recorded which). Some clones in this sample may be carry-over from other donors' samples. Both conserved end residues are part of each CDR3. D genes are given only for firm matches. A row's size may be missing; if present it is once, few, many or a size class.

V,size,D,J,CDR3,DNA
TRBV27,medium-sized,NA,TRBJ2-7,CASSFLGDANYEQYF,TGTGCCAGCAGTTTCCTCGGGGACGCTAACTACGAGCAGTACTTC
TRBV30,many,NA,TRBJ2-3,CAWTVGGTDTQYF,TGTGCCTGGACTGTGGGGGGCACAGATACGCAGTATTTT
TRBV6-1,NA,NA,TRBJ2-2,CASSLRRGNTGELFF,TGTGCCAGCAGTCTTCGAAGGGGAAACACCGGGGAGCTGTTTTTT
TRBV11-2,NA,NA,TRBJ2-2,CASSPGGRGHTGELFF,TGTGCCAGCAGCCCAGGGGGGCGGGGTCACACCGGGGAGCTGTTTTTT
TRBV20-1,medium-sized,TRBD1,TRBJ1-1,CSARGGGTGWTEAFF,TGCAGTGCTCGCGGGGGGGGGACAGGGTGGACTGAAGCTTTCTTT
TRBV6-2/TRBV6-3,medium-sized,TRBD1,TRBJ2-1,CASSLQGFGEQFF,TGTGCCAGCAGTTTACAGGGGTTCGGTGAGCAGTTCTTC
TRBV5-1,large,NA,TRBJ1-6,CASSLGDIRNSPLHF,TGCGCCAGCAGCTTGGGGGACATTAGGAATTCACCCCTCCACTTT
TRBV18,few,TRBD1,TRBJ2-7,CASSPPGQTYEQYF,TGTGCCAGCTCACCTCCGGGACAGACCTACGAGCAGTACTTC
TRBV11-2,NA,NA,TRBJ1-2,CASKGGPTNYGYTF,TGTGCCAGCAAGGGGGGCCCCACTAACTATGGTTACACCTTC
TRBV12-3/TRBV12-4,few,TRBD2,TRBJ2-5,CASRLTSEETQYF,TGTGCCAGCAGACTGACTAGCGAAGAGACCCAGTACTTC
TRBV7-3,NA,TRBD2,TRBJ2-3,CASSSAGGGDTQYF,TGTGCCAGCAGCTCCGCGGGAGGGGGAGATACGCAGTATTTT
TRBV6-2/TRBV6-3,few,NA,TRBJ1-1,CASSYSAGVTEAFF,TGTGCCAGCAGTTACTCGGCAGGGGTGACTGAAGCTTTCTTT
TRBV5-1,medium-sized,TRBD1,TRBJ1-1,CASSNRDRGLTEAFF,TGCGCCAGCAGCAACCGGGACAGGGGGCTTACTGAAGCTTTCTTT
TRBV12-3/TRBV12-4,medium-sized,TRBD2,TRBJ2-5,CASRPGGNPETQYF,TGTGCCAGCAGGCCGGGGGGGAACCCCGAGACCCAGTACTTC
TRBV24-1,many,NA,TRBJ2-7,CATSDATFEQYF,TGTGCCACCAGTGATGCGACGTTCGAGCAGTACTTC
TRBV6-1,medium-sized,TRBD1,TRBJ1-5,CASSFDRDQPQHF,TGTGCCAGCAGTTTCGACAGGGATCAGCCCCAGCATTTT
TRBV28,medium-sized,NA,TRBJ1-4,CASSLGQGANEKLFF,TGTGCCAGCAGCCTAGGGCAGGGAGCTAATGAAAAACTGTTTTTT
TRBV19,NA,TRBD1,TRBJ1-1,CASRGTENTEAFF,TGTGCCAGTAGGGGGACAGAGAACACTGAAGCTTTCTTT
TRBV24-1,medium-sized,NA,TRBJ2-5,CATSTTLAAGQETQYF,TGTGCCACCAGTACCACACTAGCTGCGGGCCAAGAGACCCAGTACTTC
TRBV7-2,NA,TRBD2,TRBJ2-2,CASSLGLAGGNTGELFF,TGTGCCAGCAGCTTAGGGCTAGCGGGAGGGAACACCGGGGAGCTGTTTTTT
TRBV19,few,TRBD1,TRBJ2-7,CASSIGTGSYEQYF,TGTGCCAGTAGTATAGGGACAGGCTCCTACGAGCAGTACTTC
TRBV19,few,TRBD2,TRBJ2-1,CASSKGGLATNEQFF,TGTGCCAGTAGTAAGGGAGGACTAGCGACCAATGAGCAGTTCTTC
TRBV7-9,few,TRBD2,TRBJ2-7,CASSLVGTTNYEQYF,TGTGCCAGCAGCTTAGTTGGGACTACTAACTACGAGCAGTACTTC
TRBV6-1,NA,NA,TRBJ1-2,CAISPSTSGYTF,TGTGCCATCAGTCCATCGACAAGTGGCTACACCTTC
TRBV6-1,few,NA,TRBJ1-5,CASSARPGEEPQHF,TGTGCCAGCAGTGCCCGGCCAGGGGAAGAACCCCAGCATTTT
TRBV11-2,NA,TRBD1,TRBJ1-4,CASRQGQGEEKLFF,TGTGCCAGCAGGCAGGGACAGGGGGAGGAAAAACTTTTTTTT
TRBV28,NA,NA,TRBJ1-2,CASTTGGGNYGYTF,TGTGCCAGCACTACCGGAGGAGGAAACTATGGCTACACCTTC
TRBV30,NA,TRBD1,TRBJ2-3,CAWSRGQLTDTQYF,TGTGCCTGGAGTAGGGGACAGCTCACAGATACGCAGTATTTT
TRBV5-6,medium-sized,NA,TRBJ2-2,CASRYAANTGELFF,TGTGCCAGCAGGTATGCCGCGAACACCGGGGAGCTGTTTTTT
TRBV27,few,NA,TRBJ2-7,CASFSSSYEQYF,TGTGCCAGCTTCTCCTCCTCCTACGAGCAGTACTTC
TRBV12-3/TRBV12-4,medium-sized,NA,TRBJ2-3,CASSWGNWADTQYF,TGTGCCAGCAGTTGGGGGAACTGGGCAGATACGCAGTATTTT
TRBV2,many,NA,TRBJ2-5,CASSAPFGGGETQYF,TGTGCCAGCAGTGCACCGTTCGGAGGGGGTGAGACCCAGTACTTC
TRBV3-1,medium-sized,NA,TRBJ2-4,CASSQAGSKNIQYF,TGTGCCAGCAGCCAAGCGGGATCCAAAAACATTCAGTACTTC
TRBV13,NA,TRBD2,TRBJ2-7,CASSLGGRGLAGGPYVEQYF,TGTGCCAGCAGCTTAGGAGGTAGGGGACTAGCGGGAGGGCCCTACGTGGAGCAGTACTTC
TRBV6-9,few,TRBD1,TRBJ2-7,CASSYQGAYEQYF,TGTGCCAGCAGTTATCAGGGGGCCTACGAGCAGTACTTC
TRBV5-6,medium-sized,TRBD1,TRBJ2-7,CASSLDRGIYEQYF,TGTGCCAGCAGCTTGGACAGGGGTATCTACGAGCAGTACTTC
TRBV27,medium-sized,TRBD2,TRBJ2-7,CASSFGAGGYEQYF,TGTGCCAGCAGTTTTGGAGCGGGAGGCTACGAGCAGTACTTC
TRBV6-5,NA,TRBD2,TRBJ2-7,CASSYSQRTSGRHEQYF,TGTGCCAGCAGTTACTCTCAAAGGACTAGCGGGAGACACGAGCAGTACTTC
TRBV5-4,medium-sized,TRBD1,TRBJ2-7,CASRPGGTEIYEQYF,TGTGCCAGCAGGCCAGGGGGTACCGAAATCTACGAGCAGTACTTC
TRBV13,NA,TRBD1,TRBJ2-7,CASRQGSYEQYF,TGTGCCAGCCGACAGGGATCCTACGAGCAGTACTTC
TRBV19,many,TRBD1,TRBJ2-2,CASSGLTGAGELFF,TGTGCCAGTAGTGGATTGACAGGGGCCGGGGAGCTGTTTTTT
TRBV28,medium-sized,TRBD1,TRBJ2-7,CASSLWVGTEYEQYF,TGTGCCAGCAGTTTATGGGTTGGGACAGAGTACGAGCAGTACTTC
TRBV11-2,NA,TRBD1,TRBJ1-2,CASSLDRGRGGYTF,TGTGCCAGCAGCTTGGACAGGGGGCGCGGGGGCTACACCTTC
TRBV12-5,large,NA,TRBJ1-3,CASGRDSGNTIYF,TGTGCTAGTGGGAGGGACTCTGGAAACACCATATATTTT
TRBV6-5,few,TRBD1,TRBJ1-5,CASILVPGQGGDNQPQHF,TGTGCCAGCATCCTAGTCCCGGGACAGGGGGGGGACAATCAGCCCCAGCATTTT
TRBV25-1,NA,TRBD2,TRBJ2-5,CASRLAGGQETQYF,TGTGCCAGCAGACTAGCGGGGGGCCAAGAGACCCAGTACTTC
TRBV11-1,once,NA,TRBJ2-7,CASSRQGQTPYEQYF,TGTGCCAGCAGCCGCCAAGGACAGACCCCCTACGAGCAGTACTTC
TRBV27,many,NA,TRBJ1-6,CASSLRRDLRTPLHF,TGTGCCAGCAGTTTGCGCAGGGACCTAAGAACACCCCTCCACTTT
TRBV30,few,TRBD2,TRBJ2-7,CAWIKNGGSSYEQYF,TGTGCCTGGATTAAAAACGGGGGGAGCTCCTACGAGCAGTACTTC
TRBV5-6,NA,NA,TRBJ2-7,CASSPWGSFSYEQYF,TGTGCCAGCTCCCCGTGGGGGTCTTTTTCCTACGAGCAGTACTTC
TRBV15,medium-sized,NA,TRBJ1-5,CATSRSLGGNQPQHF,TGTGCCACCAGCAGGTCGTTAGGGGGGAATCAGCCCCAGCATTTT
TRBV20-1,NA,NA,TRBJ2-7,CSAEDRLRSYEQYF,TGCAGTGCTGAGGACCGCCTCAGGTCCTACGAGCAGTACTTC
TRBV19,few,TRBD2,TRBJ2-2,CASSTEKWTSGRDHTGELFF,TGTGCCAGTAGTACCGAAAAATGGACTAGCGGGAGGGATCACACCGGGGAGCTGTTTTTT
TRBV6-1,NA,TRBD2,TRBJ2-7,CASILSRGGGPYEQYF,TGTGCCAGCATTCTTTCTAGGGGCGGGGGGCCCTACGAGCAGTACTTC